The present TCR beta chain was sequenced within a study of shared clonotypes between healthy human individuals. Here immunoSEQ multiplex PCR was the method, and the copy in TCRdb shows in-frame clones only, minus some. Of around 1.4 million clones listed, 98% are singletons. Naive CD45RA+ and memory CD45RA-negative subsets were split from CD4+ cells. Source material: naive CD4+ T cells sorted from blood. Noted subset: CD45RA+ positively selected. This TCR was sampled from a man aged 25 to 40 in good health.

The CDR3 DNA sequence: TGTGCCAGCAGTTTCGGGACCCAGTACTTC. It specifies CASSFGTQYF. V usage is TRBV21-1 and J usage is TRBJ2-5; the D call TRBD2 from the table was never checked on the DNA. TRBV21-1 is a recognized pseudogene. This CDR3 contains 10 residues.